One TCR beta chain is described in this entry. Some clones are missing from TCRdb's copy, which holds only in-frame ones; the method was immunoSEQ multiplex PCR. The sample consists of about 290,000 clones, around nine tenths of them appearing once. The sample comes from a study of blood T cell repertoires in COVID-19. Per germline, CDR1 GTSNPN and CDR2 SVGIG (reference sequence). This CDR3 comprises 13 residues. Trimming cost V 7 bases and J 2 bases; bases outside gene matches: 4. The clonotype was recovered from a woman aged 40 to 50 who had recovered from COVID-19. This sequence joins TRBV30 and TRBJ1-5; 8 positions agree with TRBD1. The source material was PBMCs or T cells enriched from blood (not recorded which). CDR3 region: CAYQGAGNQPQHF. The DNA of the CDR3 is TGTGCCTACCAGGGGGCCGGCAATCAGCCCCAGCATTTT.